These T cell receptor beta chains were read from a single sample in a study of human T cells and chemical hapten exposure. TCRdb independently ran MiXCR on the RACE reads; one entry per CDR3 protein. This table has approximately 52,000 distinct CDR3 sequences, roughly a tenth appearing once. The sample here was whole blood, taken in connection with sensitization to the hapten diphenylcyclopropenone (DPC). The source of these receptors is a woman aged 40 to 50 with alopecia areata. Some clones in this sample may be carry-over from other donors' samples. Each CDR3 is given with its conserved first and last residue. A D gene is named only where the DNA matches it firmly. A clone size is listed for some rows: how often the clone was seen (once, few, many), or a class if it is expanded.

size: many; J: TRBJ2-2; D: -; V: TRBV7-2; DNA: TGTGCCAGCAGCTTACGACAGGCGCTCACCGGGGAGCTGTTTTTT; CDR3: CASSLRQALTGELFF
size: many; J: TRBJ2-7; D: -; V: TRBV7-2; DNA: TGTGCCAGCAGCTTAGGGGTTAGTCATCGGTACGAGCAGTACTTC; CDR3: CASSLGVSHRYEQYF
size: -; J: TRBJ1-1; D: -; V: TRBV6-1; DNA: TGTGCCAGCAGTGGTAGAGGCGTTCGGACTGAAGCTTTCTTT; CDR3: CASSGRGVRTEAFF
size: -; J: TRBJ2-4; D: -; V: TRBV12-3/TRBV12-4; DNA: TGTGCCAGCAGCGCTGTAGGGGTTCGGTCCATTCAGTACTTC; CDR3: CASSAVGVRSIQYF
size: many; J: TRBJ1-1; D: -; V: TRBV7-2; DNA: TGTGCCAGCAGCTTAGCGACAGGCACTGAAGCTTTCTTT; CDR3: CASSLATGTEAFF
size: few; J: TRBJ2-3; D: TRBD2; V: TRBV11-2; DNA: TGTGCCAGCAGCTGGCTAGCGGGGGCCCGGAACACAGATACGCAGTATTTT; CDR3: CASSWLAGARNTDTQYF
size: few; J: TRBJ2-7; D: -; V: TRBV7-9; DNA: TGTGCCAGCAGCTTAGTGATGGGTTTCAATGACGAGCAGTACTTC; CDR3: CASSLVMGFNDEQYF
size: many; J: TRBJ1-2; D: -; V: TRBV11-3; DNA: TGTGCCAGCAGCTTAGACCCCGAGACAGAGGACTATGGCTACACCTTC; CDR3: CASSLDPETEDYGYTF
size: few; J: TRBJ2-1; D: TRBD2; V: TRBV4-2; DNA: TGTGCCAGCAGAGAAAACCAGCGGGGGGGTTACAATGAGCAGTTCTTC; CDR3: CASRENQRGGYNEQFF
size: few; J: TRBJ1-6; D: TRBD1; V: TRBV28; DNA: TGTGCCAGCAGCCGGGACAGGGGATTTTCACCCCTCCACTTT; CDR3: CASSRDRGFSPLHF
size: many; J: TRBJ1-6; D: -; V: TRBV27; DNA: TGTGCCAGCAGACTCACAGGGAATAATTCACCCCTCCACTTT; CDR3: CASRLTGNNSPLHF
size: many; J: TRBJ2-1; D: -; V: TRBV5-1; DNA: TGCGCCAGCAGCCATTTCGGGACGTCCGAGCAGTTCTTC; CDR3: CASSHFGTSEQFF
size: many; J: TRBJ2-2; D: -; V: TRBV27; DNA: TGTGCCAGCAGTTTGTCGGGCGGGGCGAACACCGGGGAGCTGTTTTTT; CDR3: CASSLSGGANTGELFF
size: many; J: TRBJ2-1; D: -; V: TRBV24-1; DNA: TGTGCCACCAGTGATGGGCTAGTATCCAATGAGCAGTTCTTC; CDR3: CATSDGLVSNEQFF
size: few; J: TRBJ1-5; D: -; V: TRBV2; DNA: TGTGCCAGCAATAGCGAGGGCGGCAATCAGCCCCAGCATTTT; CDR3: CASNSEGGNQPQHF
size: many; J: TRBJ1-6; D: TRBD1; V: TRBV28; DNA: TGTGCCAGCACCCTGGACAGGCGCCGTTCACCCCTCCACTTT; CDR3: CASTLDRRRSPLHF
size: many; J: TRBJ1-6; D: -; V: TRBV4-3; DNA: TGCGCCAGCAGCCATACAGGGTATAATTCACCCCTCCACTTT; CDR3: CASSHTGYNSPLHF
size: many; J: TRBJ2-7; D: TRBD1; V: TRBV6-1; DNA: TGTGCCAGCAGTGAGGGGACAGGTCGCGACGAGCAGTACTTC; CDR3: CASSEGTGRDEQYF
size: many; J: TRBJ1-1; D: -; V: TRBV6-4; DNA: TGTGCCAGCAGGGACACTCGGAACACTGAAGCTTTCTTT; CDR3: CASRDTRNTEAFF
size: -; J: TRBJ2-1; D: -; V: TRBV28; DNA: TGTGCCAGCAGTCCCTGGGGTAATGAGCAGTTCTTC; CDR3: CASSPWGNEQFF
size: -; J: TRBJ2-3; D: TRBD2; V: TRBV10-2; DNA: TGCGCCAGCACGCCCGGGACTAGTGAAGATACGCAGTATTTT; CDR3: CASTPGTSEDTQYF
size: -; J: TRBJ2-7; D: -; V: TRBV5-5; DNA: TGTGCCAGCAGCTTGGGACAGGACAGCAGCTCCTACGAGCAGTACTTC; CDR3: CASSLGQDSSSYEQYF